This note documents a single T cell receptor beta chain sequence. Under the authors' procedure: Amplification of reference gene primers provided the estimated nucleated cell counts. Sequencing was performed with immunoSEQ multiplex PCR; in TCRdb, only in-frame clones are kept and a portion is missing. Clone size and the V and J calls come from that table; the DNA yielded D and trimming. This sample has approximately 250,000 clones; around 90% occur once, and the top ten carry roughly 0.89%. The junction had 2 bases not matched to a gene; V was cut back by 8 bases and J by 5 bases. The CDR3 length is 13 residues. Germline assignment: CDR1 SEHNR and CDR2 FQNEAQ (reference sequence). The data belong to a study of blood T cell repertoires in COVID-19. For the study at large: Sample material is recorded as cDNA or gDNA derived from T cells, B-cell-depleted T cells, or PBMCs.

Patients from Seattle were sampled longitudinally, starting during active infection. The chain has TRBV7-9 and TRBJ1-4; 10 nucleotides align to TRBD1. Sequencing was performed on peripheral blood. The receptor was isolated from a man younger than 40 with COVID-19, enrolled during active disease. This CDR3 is CASEGQGNEKLFF. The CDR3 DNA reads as TGTGCCAGCGAGGGACAGGGGAATGAAAAACTGTTTTTT.